This TCR beta chain is from a study of blood T cell repertoires in COVID-19. Study-level information: The United States, Italy and Spain supplied acute and convalescent COVID-19 samples. Nucleic acid was either cDNA or gDNA, and it came from T cells, B-cell-depleted T cells, or PBMCs.

Assay: immunoSEQ multiplex PCR; the TCRdb copy retains only in-frame clones and omits some. The sample has about 370,000 clones; over 75% are singletons. Enrollment of patients from Seattle took place during active infection, with longitudinal follow-up. This CDR3 region has 14 residues. V was cut by 2 bases and J by 1 base, with 8 bases left in between. Germline loops: CDR1 MDHEN, CDR2 SYDVKM. The clonotype was recovered from a woman in her twenties or thirties with COVID-19, enrolled during active disease. The chain couples TRBV28 to TRBJ1-1; D is perhaps TRBD1 (6 bases). Sequences were obtained from peripheral blood. This chain's CDR3 is CASSLIGGNTEAFF. The CDR3 DNA reads as TGTGCCAGCAGTTTAATAGGGGGGAACACTGAAGCTTTCTTT.